This is a list of T cell receptor beta chains from one sample in a study of shared clonotypes between healthy human individuals. Sequencing was performed with immunoSEQ multiplex PCR; in TCRdb, only in-frame clones are kept and a portion is missing. The sample has 2 million to 2.5 million clones, roughly 94% seen once. Sample: naive CD4+ T cells sorted from blood. These receptors were taken from a man between 18 and 29 years old in good health. The CDR3 runs from the conserved cysteine through the conserved F or W.

J: TRBJ1-5
length: 13
V: TRBV30
CDR3: CAWSEGADQPQHF

J: TRBJ2-3
length: 19
V: TRBV2
CDR3: CASSRSGLRGSPSTDTQYF

J: TRBJ1-6
length: 13
V: TRBV7-2
CDR3: CASSFTRTSPLHF

J: TRBJ1-1
length: 15
V: TRBV15
CDR3: CATSRDRGGYTEAFF

J: TRBJ1-6
length: 15
V: TRBV6-6
CDR3: CASSSLEPGNSPLHF

J: TRBJ2-5
length: 14
V: TRBV2
CDR3: CASNRVGIQETQYF

J: TRBJ2-4
length: 14
V: TRBV10-2
CDR3: CASSEAGGKNIQYF

J: TRBJ1-2
length: 17
V: TRBV9
CDR3: CASSELPGQGFDYGYTF

J: TRBJ2-5
length: 13
V: TRBV7-9
CDR3: CASSLAQTETQYF

J: TRBJ2-1
length: 16
V: TRBV7-2
CDR3: CASSLDGGGSYNEQFF

J: TRBJ2-6
length: 16
V: TRBV10-3
CDR3: CAISPSLSSGANVLTF

J: TRBJ2-5
length: 13
V: TRBV15
CDR3: CATKPSGQETQYF

J: TRBJ1-2
length: 17
V: TRBV11-2
CDR3: CASSSLGQGGTNYGYTF

J: TRBJ2-3
length: 12
V: TRBV11-2
CDR3: CASSPQTDTQYF

J: TRBJ2-3
length: 15
V: TRBV18
CDR3: CASSPPLRWGDTQYF

J: TRBJ1-1
length: 16
V: TRBV7-2
CDR3: CASSQGPSYFNTEAFF

J: TRBJ2-7
length: 16
V: TRBV11-2
CDR3: CASSFAGQGDRGEQYF

J: TRBJ2-5
length: 15
V: TRBV5-1
CDR3: CASSRNSGYQETQYF

J: TRBJ2-2
length: 15
V: TRBV29-1
CDR3: CSVNPRDRVTGELFF

J: TRBJ2-1
length: 13
V: TRBV4-1
CDR3: CASSQDQVRGQFF

J: TRBJ1-2
length: 15
V: TRBV6-1
CDR3: CASSESPGGQIGYTF

J: TRBJ1-4
length: 14
V: TRBV19
CDR3: CASSARTDPEKLFF

J: TRBJ1-1
length: 14
V: TRBV5-1
CDR3: CASSLDRGNTEAFF

J: TRBJ2-7
length: 13
V: TRBV28
CDR3: CASSPPGDYEQYF

J: TRBJ1-2
length: 15
V: TRBV7-9
CDR3: CASSLLGPNSYGYTF

J: NA
length: 17
V: TRBV28
CDR3: CASSLFGRALSSIEQYF

J: TRBJ2-4
length: 16
V: TRBV9
CDR3: CASSVSPGLAGGIQYF

J: TRBJ1-4
length: 18
V: TRBV23-1
CDR3: CASSPRPAGVFTNEKLFF

J: TRBJ1-2
length: 12
V: TRBV11-2
CDR3: CASSGTNYGYTF

J: TRBJ2-1
length: 14
V: TRBV6-6
CDR3: CASSLLASSDEQFF